Reported below is one T cell receptor beta chain. What it binds is not known. The sample comes from a study of shared clonotypes between healthy human individuals. Study at large: Per donor, three plates held CD4 naive cells, three held CD4 memory, two held CD8 naive and one held CD8 memory. Findings and caveats of the study: Estimated richness was generally greater in naive than memory subsets.

Adult donors, all healthy and HIV-negative, had no recent acute infections or vaccinations. Profiled with immunoSEQ multiplex PCR; TCRdb holds only in-frame clones, not every one. The table records roughly 2.2 million clones, roughly 90% of them present only once. The clonotype comes from a man aged 18 to 30 in good health. Some clones in this sample may be carry-over from other donors' samples. Specimen: naive CD4+ T cells from PBMCs. Subset here: CD45RA+ positively selected.

DNA of the CDR3: TGTGCCAGCAGCTTAGTCTGGGGACAGGGACCCTACGAGCAGTACTTC. Amino acids: CASSLVWGQGPYEQYF. The chain has TRBV11-3 and TRBJ2-7, with TRBD1 matching over 9 bases. Germline V gene sequence: CDR1 SGHNT, CDR2 YENEEA. There are 16 residues in the CDR3. Trimming removed 1 base from V and 2 bases from J; junction bases left unmatched: 6. Complete variable domain (other parts from reference TRBV11-3 and TRBJ2-7): EAGVVQSPRYKIIEKKQPVAFWCNPISGHNTLYWYLQNLGQGPELLIRYENEEAVDDSQLPKDRFSAERLKGVDSTLKIQPAELGDSAVYLCASSLVWGQGPYEQYFGPGTRLTVT.